The 11 T cell receptor beta chains reported below all come from one sample, sequenced in a study of T cell clonality in common variable immunodeficiency. Data came from immunoSEQ multiplex PCR; TCRdb stores just in-frame clones and leaves some out. Sampling found about 30,000 clones, none seen once. Sequencing was performed on peripheral blood mononuclear cells. These receptors all come from a person between 18 and 69 years old in good health.

This clone was observed at least ten times. With the read ending 3 residues before the CDR3 end, the germline J gene is used to fill in that end. This chain links TRBV5-6 with TRBJ2-7, with 7 positions matching TRBD1. The CDR3 runs to 14 residues. J gave up 2 bases and V 4 bases, and 6 bases lay outside the gene matches. Germline V gene sequence: CDR1 SGHDT, CDR2 YYEEEE. The sequenced CDR3 bases are TGTGCCAGCAGCGCGACAGGGTCCCCCTACGAG. This sequence encodes CASSATGSPYE. The CDR3 reads in full as CASSATGSPYEQYF.

This clone was counted ten times or more. The read terminates 3 residues before the CDR3 end, so the remaining end is supplied by the germline J gene. J is TRBJ2-3 and V is TRBV7-6; D call uncertain. V shed 5 bases and J shed 4 bases, with 13 bases lying between them. This CDR3 spans 14 amino acids. In germline, CDR1 is SGHVS, CDR2 FNYEAQ. The CDR3 DNA, read in part, is TGTGCCAGCAGCGGCCGTCGCTCGTCAGATACG. Protein sequence: CASSGRRSSDT. The entire CDR3 is CASSGRRSSDTQYF.

The sample holds many counts of this clone. The read terminates 3 residues before the CDR3 end, so the remaining end is supplied by the germline J gene. V is TRBV19 and J is TRBJ2-3; TRBD1 matches 10 bases. Germline V gene lookup returns CDR1 LNHDA and CDR2 SQIVND (reference sequence). V lost 5 bases and J lost 8; bases outside the gene matches: 19. This CDR3 has 18 amino acids. CDR3 protein: CASSPGLRDRGVWGTQYF. The CDR3 DNA, read in part, is TGTGCCAGTAGTCCCGGGCTCCGGGACAGGGGCGTGTGGGGTACG.

This clone has ten or more counts. The read ends 3 residues early relative to the CDR3; the germline J gene fills the gap. The chain carries TRBV6-2 or TRBV6-3 and TRBJ1-4; TRBD1 is a possible D gene (6 bases). This CDR3 is 12 amino acids long. CDR1 is MNHEY and CDR2 is SVGEGT in the germline V gene. CDR3 DNA (partial): TGTGCCAGCAGCTCCACAGGGAAAGAA. Translation: CASSSTGKE. The whole CDR3 sequence reads CASSSTGKELFF.

This clone has a handful of counts. The observed sequence ends 3 residues before the CDR3 terminus, with the missing tail filled in from the germline J gene. V usage is TRBV2 and J usage is TRBJ2-3; 9 positions match TRBD1. Germline-derived CDR1 and CDR2 are SNHLY and FYNNEI. The CDR3 length is 14 residues. V gave up 5 bases and J gave up 3 bases; unmatched junction bases: 3. CDR3 DNA, as far as it was read: TGTGCCAGCAGTTACAGGGGGCGGACAGATACG. Protein product: CASSYRGRTDT. The entire CDR3 is CASSYRGRTDTQYF. Variable domain in full (rest from reference TRBV2 and TRBJ2-3): EPEVTQTPSHQVTQMGQEVILRCVPISNHLYFYWYRQILGQKVEFLVSFYNNEISEKSEIFDDQFSVERPDGSNFTLKIRSTKLEDSAMYFCASSYRGRTDTQYFGPGTRLTVL.

There are many counts of this clone. The CDR3 end is not reached by the read, which stops 3 residues before it; the germline J gene fills it in. The J gene is TRBJ1-4, the V gene TRBV18, with D unresolved. The CDR3 spans 14 residues. The germline V gene encodes CDR1 KGHSH and CDR2 LQKENI. Trimming removed 3 bases from V and 4 bases from J, with 9 bases in between. The CDR3 here is CASSPADHNEKLFF. CDR3 bases read: TGTGCCAGCTCACCGGCAGATCATAATGAAAAA. Full variable domain (outside the CDR3, taken from reference TRBV18 and TRBJ1-4): NAGVMQNPRHLVRRRGQEARLRCSPMKGHSHVYWYRQLPEEGLKFMVYLQKENIIDESGMPKERFSAEFPKEGPSILRIQQVVRGDSAAYFCASSPADHNEKLFFGSGTQLSVL.

Concerning this clone: The sequenced fragment ends 3 residues before the CDR3 boundary, so the rest is inferred from the germline J gene. The V and J genes are TRBV2 and TRBJ1-6; D is ambiguous. The CDR3 length is 15 residues. Germline V gives CDR1 SNHLY, CDR2 FYNNEI. V was trimmed by 1 base and J by 8 bases, leaving 12 bases between them. CDR3 bases read: TGTGCCAGCAGTGAAGACAGTCTAATGGATTCACCC. Protein: CASSEDSLMDSP. The whole CDR3 sequence reads CASSEDSLMDSPLHF. Combining the CDR3 with reference TRBV2 and TRBJ1-6 gives the whole variable domain EPEVTQTPSHQVTQMGQEVILRCVPISNHLYFYWYRQILGQKVEFLVSFYNNEISEKSEIFDDQFSVERPDGSNFTLKIRSTKLEDSAMYFCASSEDSLMDSPLHFGNGTRLTVT.

This clone was counted at least ten times. Sequencing ends 3 residues short of the CDR3 end; the germline J gene provides the rest. The chain joins TRBV5-1 to TRBJ2-1; possible D gene TRBD2, 6 bases. There are 13 residues in the CDR3. Germline loops: CDR1 SGHRS, CDR2 YFSETQ. Trimming shortened V by 2 bases and J by 3 bases, and 6 bases separated the two germline ends. The CDR3 bases that were read are TGCGCCAGCAGCTTCGGGGGCTACAATGAG. It yields the protein CASSFGGYNE. The whole CDR3 protein is CASSFGGYNEQFF.

This clone was seen many times. From the germline J gene comes the end of the CDR3, since the read stops 3 residues before it. V usage is TRBV7-3 and J usage is TRBJ2-2; 7 bases line up with TRBD2. V lost 5 bases and J lost 7; bases outside the gene matches: 7. Germline CDR1 SGHTA, CDR2 FQGTGA. The CDR3 is made up of 14 amino acids. The CDR3 spells CASSQAGGSGELFF. The sequenced CDR3 bases are TGTGCCAGCAGCCAAGCGGGCGGGAGCGGGGAG. Full variable domain (outside the CDR3, taken from reference TRBV7-3 and TRBJ2-2): GAGVSQTPSNKVTEKGKYVELRCDPISGHTALYWYRQSLGQGPEFLIYFQGTGAADDSGLPNDRFFAVRPEGSVSTLKIQRTERGDSAVYLCASSQAGGSGELFFGEGSRLTVL.

About this clone itself: The CDR3 end lies 3 residues beyond the end of the read and is filled in from the germline J gene. The rearrangement links TRBV2 to TRBJ2-2; D is unresolved. The CDR3 loop spans 15 amino acids. V was shortened by 1 base and J by 2 bases, with 8 bases between the two germline ends. Germline values: CDR1 SNHLY, CDR2 FYNNEI. The CDR3 reads CASSEVLLNTGELFF. The covered CDR3 bases are TGTGCCAGCAGTGAAGTTCTTCTCAACACCGGGGAG.

This clone was observed at least ten times. The read gets to within 3 residues of the CDR3 end, and the germline J gene fills in the rest. The chain joins TRBV20-1 to TRBJ2-1, with 8 bases fitting TRBD2. The CDR3 extends over 13 amino acids. The germline gives CDR1 DFQATT, CDR2 SNEGSKA (reference sequence). The CDR3 here is CSVTGTRGNEQFF. Incomplete CDR3 DNA: TGCAGCGTTACCGGGACTAGAGGCAATGAG.